The clone carrying this T cell receptor beta chain was seen many times. Its antigen remains unknown. This sample stems from a study of breast tumors, draining lymph nodes, adjacent tissues. Study results and caveats: Luminal-like breast cancer showed significantly higher tumor–nontumor repertoire similarity than basal-like. Data only fit, rather than demonstrated, lymph node origin of most tumor T cells.

TCRdb re-derived calls from the multiplex PCR reads in MiXCR, one entry per CDR3 protein. The sample lists 200,000 to 250,000 distinct CDR3 sequences, 30% to 35% seen once, with approximately 3.5% in the top ten. CDR1 and CDR2 (germline): SEHNR, FQNEAQ (reference sequence). V was pared by 5 bases and J by 7 bases, with 21 bases between. The CDR3 is made up of 15 amino acids. The lymph nodes were axillary draining lymph nodes from breast cancer patients. Material: axillary lymph node tissue. V gene TRBV7-9 combines with J gene TRBJ2-7, with D perhaps TRBD1 (5 bases). The origin of this receptor is a female donor with breast cancer. Some clones in this sample may be carry-over from other donors' samples. The CDR3 sequence: CASSDLSRIAGEQYF. The CDR3 DNA follows: TGTGCCAGCAGCGACTTAAGCAGGATCGCAGGGGAGCAGTACTTC.